This T cell receptor (beta chain) came from a study of T cells in Graves' hyperthyroidism and ophthalmopathy. Findings and limits, study-wide: Most expanded thyroid clonotypes above 0.001 also appeared in blood.

This clonotype was seen ten or more times. Its antigen is as yet unknown. This CDR3 is built from 12 residues. Trimming took 2 bases from V and 13 from J, leaving 9 bases between them. The V gene's germline CDR1 is MNHEY and CDR2 SMNVEV (reference sequence). Authors of the study amplified TCR beta CDR3 regions from RNA transcripts. The HTBI set primed first-round TCR CDR3 RT-PCR. TCRdb passed the multiplex PCR reads through MiXCR, listing each CDR3 protein once. The sample includes some 600,000 distinct CDR3 sequences, approximately 13% of them seen just once. The chain carries TRBV27 and TRBJ1-6; no reliable D call. The clonotype comes from a woman younger than 45 with Graves' hyperthyroidism that later progressed to Graves' ophthalmopathy. The source material was blood. CDR3 sequence: CASSLGFGPLHF. The CDR3, as DNA: TGTGCCAGCAGTTTAGGGTTCGGGCCCCTCCACTTT.